The present TCR beta chain was sequenced within a study of shared clonotypes between healthy human individuals. TCRdb keeps only in-frame clones here, not all; method: immunoSEQ multiplex PCR. The sample consists of fewer than 2.5 million clones, 93% of them appearing once. The V end lost 5 bases, the J end lost 0 bases, and 11 bases lay between the germline ends. The germline V gene encodes CDR1 SSHAT and CDR2 FNYEAQ (reference sequence). The CDR3 consists of 15 residues. The gene calls are TRBV7-7 and TRBJ2-1, with D maybe TRBD2 (6 bases). The sequence came from a man younger than 35 in good health. Some clones in this sample may be carry-over from other donors' samples. Specimen: naive CD4+ T cells from PBMCs. As to subset: CD45RA+ positively selected. This CDR3 reads CASSPVAASYNEQFF. CDR3 nucleotides: TGTGCCAGCAGCCCTGTAGCGGCCTCCTACAATGAGCAGTTCTTC.